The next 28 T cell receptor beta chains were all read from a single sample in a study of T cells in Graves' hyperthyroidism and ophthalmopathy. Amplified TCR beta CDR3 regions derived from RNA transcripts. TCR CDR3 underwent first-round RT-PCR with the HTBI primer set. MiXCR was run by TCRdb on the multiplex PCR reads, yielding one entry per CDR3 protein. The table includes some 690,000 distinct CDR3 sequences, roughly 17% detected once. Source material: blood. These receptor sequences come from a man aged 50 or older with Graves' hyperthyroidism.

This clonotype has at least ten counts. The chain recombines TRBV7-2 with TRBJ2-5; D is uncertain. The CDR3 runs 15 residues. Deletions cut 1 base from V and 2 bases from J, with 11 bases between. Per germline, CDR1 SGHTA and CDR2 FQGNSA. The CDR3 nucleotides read TGTGCCAGCAGCTTAGGGCGGAACTATCAAGAGACCCAGTACTTC. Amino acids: CASSLGRNYQETQYF. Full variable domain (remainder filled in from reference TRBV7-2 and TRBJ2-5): GAGVSQSPSNKVTEKGKDVELRCDPISGHTALYWYRQSLGQGLEFLIYFQGNSAPDKSGLPSDRFSAERTGGSVSTLTIQRTQQEDSAVYLCASSLGRNYQETQYFGPGTRLLVL.

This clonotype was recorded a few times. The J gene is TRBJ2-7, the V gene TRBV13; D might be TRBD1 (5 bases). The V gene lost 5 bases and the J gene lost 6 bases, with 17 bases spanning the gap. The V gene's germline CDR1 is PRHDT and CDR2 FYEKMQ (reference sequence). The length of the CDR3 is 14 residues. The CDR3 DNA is TGTGCCAGCAGCCCCAACCTTGGACAAATCGAGCAGTACTTC. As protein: CASSPNLGQIEQYF.

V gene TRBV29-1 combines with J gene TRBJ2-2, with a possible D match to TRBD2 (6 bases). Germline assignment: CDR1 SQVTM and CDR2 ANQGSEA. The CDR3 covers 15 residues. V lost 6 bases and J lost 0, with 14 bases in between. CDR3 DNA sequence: TGCAGCGTACTGGATAGCGGAACGAACACCGGGGAGCTGTTTTTT. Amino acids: CSVLDSGTNTGELFF.

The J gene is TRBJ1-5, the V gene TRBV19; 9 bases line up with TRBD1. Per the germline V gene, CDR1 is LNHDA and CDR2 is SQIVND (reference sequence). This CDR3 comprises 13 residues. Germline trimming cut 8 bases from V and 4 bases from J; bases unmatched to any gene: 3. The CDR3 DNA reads TGTGCCAGTGAAGACAGGGGGAATCAGCCCCAGCATTTT. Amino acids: CASEDRGNQPQHF.

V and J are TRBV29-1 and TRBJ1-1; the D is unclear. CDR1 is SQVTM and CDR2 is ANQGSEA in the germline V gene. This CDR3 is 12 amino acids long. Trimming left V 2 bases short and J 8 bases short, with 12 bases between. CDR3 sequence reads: CSVESPGREAFF. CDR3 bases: TGCAGCGTTGAAAGTCCGGGCAGAGAAGCTTTCTTT.

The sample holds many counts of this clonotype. This chain's CDR3 is CATSDLKGGSADTQYF. CDR3 sequence (DNA): TGTGCCACCAGTGATTTGAAGGGAGGAAGCGCAGATACGCAGTATTTT. The genes are TRBV24-1 and TRBJ2-3; perhaps TRBD2 as D (6 bases). This CDR3 spans 16 amino acids. Germline CDR1 KGHDR, CDR2 SFDVKD. The ends were cut back, 0 bases at V and 4 bases at J, with 13 bases in the middle.

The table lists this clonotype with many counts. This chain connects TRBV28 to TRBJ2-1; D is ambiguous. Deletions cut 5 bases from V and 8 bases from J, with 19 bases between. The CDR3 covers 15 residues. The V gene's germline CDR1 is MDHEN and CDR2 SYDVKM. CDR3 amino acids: CASSLNSRSTDEQFF. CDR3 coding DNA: TGTGCCAGCAGTCTAAATAGTCGAAGCACGGATGAGCAGTTCTTC.

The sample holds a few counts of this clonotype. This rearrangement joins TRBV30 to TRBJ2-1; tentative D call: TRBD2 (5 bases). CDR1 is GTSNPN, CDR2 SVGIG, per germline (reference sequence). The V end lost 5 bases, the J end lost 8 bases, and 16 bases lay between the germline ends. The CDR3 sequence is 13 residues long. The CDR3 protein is CAWETSSGYEQFF. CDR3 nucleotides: TGTGCCTGGGAAACTAGTTCTGGGTATGAGCAGTTCTTC.

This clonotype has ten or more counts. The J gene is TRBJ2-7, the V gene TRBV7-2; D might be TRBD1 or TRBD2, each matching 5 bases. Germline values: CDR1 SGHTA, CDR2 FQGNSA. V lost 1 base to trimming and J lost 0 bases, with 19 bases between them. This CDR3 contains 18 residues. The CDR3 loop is CASSLVRGARASSYEQYF. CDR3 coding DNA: TGTGCCAGCAGCTTAGTTAGAGGGGCACGGGCCAGCTCCTACGAGCAGTACTTC.

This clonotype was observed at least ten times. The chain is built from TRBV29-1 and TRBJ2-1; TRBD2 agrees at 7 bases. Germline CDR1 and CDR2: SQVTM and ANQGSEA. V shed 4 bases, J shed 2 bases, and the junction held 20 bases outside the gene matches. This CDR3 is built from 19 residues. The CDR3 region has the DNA TGCAGCGTTGTCCCATCGGCTAGCGGTCCGTTGGGGCCCTACAATGAGCAGTTCTTC. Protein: CSVVPSASGPLGPYNEQFF.

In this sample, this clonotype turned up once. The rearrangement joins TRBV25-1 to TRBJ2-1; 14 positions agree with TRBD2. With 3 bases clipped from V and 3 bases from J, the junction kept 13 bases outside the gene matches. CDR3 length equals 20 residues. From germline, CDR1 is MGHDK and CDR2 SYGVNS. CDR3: CASSDLWGTSGSGVYNEQFF. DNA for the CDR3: TGTGCCAGCAGTGACCTTTGGGGGACTAGCGGGAGTGGGGTCTACAATGAGCAGTTCTTC.

The CDR3 here is CASGRQGGTGELFF. In DNA, the CDR3 is TGTGCCAGCGGGAGACAGGGGGGCACCGGGGAGCTGTTTTTT. V gene TRBV7-2 combines with J gene TRBJ2-2, with 9 nucleotides matching TRBD1. Germline V gene data show CDR1 as SGHTA and CDR2 as FQGNSA. The CDR3 is 14 amino acids. The ends lost 8 bases at V and 4 bases at J; junction bases unmatched: 5.

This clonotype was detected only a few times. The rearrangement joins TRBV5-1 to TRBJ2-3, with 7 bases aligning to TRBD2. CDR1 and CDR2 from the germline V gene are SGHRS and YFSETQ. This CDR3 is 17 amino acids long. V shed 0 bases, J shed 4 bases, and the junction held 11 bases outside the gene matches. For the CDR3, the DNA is TGCGCCAGCAGCTTGGATGAGGTGGGAGGGCCTGCAGATACGCAGTATTTT. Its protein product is CASSLDEVGGPADTQYF.

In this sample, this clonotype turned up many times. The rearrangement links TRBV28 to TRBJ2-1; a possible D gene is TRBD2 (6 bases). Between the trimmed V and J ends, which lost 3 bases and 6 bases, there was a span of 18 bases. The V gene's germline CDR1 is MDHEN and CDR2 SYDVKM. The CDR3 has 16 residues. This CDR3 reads CASSFSSESGTNEQFF. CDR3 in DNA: TGTGCCAGCAGTTTCTCTAGCGAATCCGGGACCAATGAGCAGTTCTTC.

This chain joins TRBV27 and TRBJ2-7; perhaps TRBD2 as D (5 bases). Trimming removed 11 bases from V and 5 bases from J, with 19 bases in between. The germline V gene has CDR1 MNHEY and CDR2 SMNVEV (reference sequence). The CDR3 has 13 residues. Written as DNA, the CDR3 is TGTGCCGGGAAAATCGAGGGTGGCCACGAGCAGTACTTC. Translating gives CAGKIEGGHEQYF.

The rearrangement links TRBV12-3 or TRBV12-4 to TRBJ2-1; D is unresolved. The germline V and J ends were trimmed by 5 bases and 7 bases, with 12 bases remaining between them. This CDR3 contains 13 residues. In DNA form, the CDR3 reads TGTGCCAGCAGTCCGAAGAGGCTGAATGAGCAGTTCTTC. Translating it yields CASSPKRLNEQFF.

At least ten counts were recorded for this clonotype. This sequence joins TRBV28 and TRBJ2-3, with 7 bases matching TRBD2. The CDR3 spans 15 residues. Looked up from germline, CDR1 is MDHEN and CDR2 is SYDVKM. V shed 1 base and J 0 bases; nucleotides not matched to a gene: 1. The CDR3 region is CASSLFSGSTDTQYF. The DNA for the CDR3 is TGTGCCAGCAGTTTATTTAGCGGGAGCACAGATACGCAGTATTTT.

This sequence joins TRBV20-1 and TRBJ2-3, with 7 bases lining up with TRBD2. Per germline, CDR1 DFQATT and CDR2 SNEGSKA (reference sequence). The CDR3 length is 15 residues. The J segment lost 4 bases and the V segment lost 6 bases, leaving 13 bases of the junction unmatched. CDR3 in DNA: TGCAGTGCCGCTCTCCGCGGGAGTCTGGCAGATACGCAGTATTTT. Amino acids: CSAALRGSLADTQYF.

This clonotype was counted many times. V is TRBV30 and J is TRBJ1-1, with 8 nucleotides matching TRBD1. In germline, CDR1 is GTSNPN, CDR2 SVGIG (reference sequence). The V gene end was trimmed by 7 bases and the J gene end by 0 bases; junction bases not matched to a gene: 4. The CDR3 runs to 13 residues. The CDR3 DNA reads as TGTGCCTTCACGGGACAGGTGAACACTGAAGCTTTCTTT. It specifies CAFTGQVNTEAFF.

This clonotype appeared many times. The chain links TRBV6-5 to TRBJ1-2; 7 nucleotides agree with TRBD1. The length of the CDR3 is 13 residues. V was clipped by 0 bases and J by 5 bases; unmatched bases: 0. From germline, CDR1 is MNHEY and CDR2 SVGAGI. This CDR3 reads CASSYSTGYGYTF. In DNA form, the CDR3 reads TGTGCCAGCAGTTACTCGACAGGGTATGGCTACACCTTC.

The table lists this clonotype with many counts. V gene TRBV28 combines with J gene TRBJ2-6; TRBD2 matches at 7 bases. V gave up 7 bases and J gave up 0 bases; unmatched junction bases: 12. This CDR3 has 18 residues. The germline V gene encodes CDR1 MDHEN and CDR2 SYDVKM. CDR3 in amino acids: CASTPFRGGSSGANVLTF. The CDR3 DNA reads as TGTGCCAGCACTCCTTTTCGGGGAGGGAGCTCTGGGGCCAACGTCCTGACTTTC.

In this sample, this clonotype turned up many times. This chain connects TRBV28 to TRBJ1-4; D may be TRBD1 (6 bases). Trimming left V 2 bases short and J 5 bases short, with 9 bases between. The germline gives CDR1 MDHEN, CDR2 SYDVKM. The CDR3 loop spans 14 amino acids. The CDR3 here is CASSLRGANEKLFF. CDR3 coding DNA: TGTGCCAGCAGTTTAAGGGGGGCCAATGAAAAACTGTTTTTT.

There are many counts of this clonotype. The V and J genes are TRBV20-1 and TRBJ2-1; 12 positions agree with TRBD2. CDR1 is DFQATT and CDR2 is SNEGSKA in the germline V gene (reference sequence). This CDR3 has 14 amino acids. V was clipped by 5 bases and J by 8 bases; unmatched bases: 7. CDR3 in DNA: TGCAGTGCTGTCGGACTAGCGGGAAGGGATGAGCAGTTCTTC. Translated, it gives CSAVGLAGRDEQFF.

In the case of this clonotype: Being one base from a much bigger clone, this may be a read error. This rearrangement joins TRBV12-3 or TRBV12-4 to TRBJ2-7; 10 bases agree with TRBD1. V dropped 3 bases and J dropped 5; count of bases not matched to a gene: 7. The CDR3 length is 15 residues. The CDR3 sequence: CASSFGQGVNHEQYF. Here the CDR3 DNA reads TGTGCCAGCAGTTTTGGACAGGGGGTGAACCACGAGCAGTACTTC.

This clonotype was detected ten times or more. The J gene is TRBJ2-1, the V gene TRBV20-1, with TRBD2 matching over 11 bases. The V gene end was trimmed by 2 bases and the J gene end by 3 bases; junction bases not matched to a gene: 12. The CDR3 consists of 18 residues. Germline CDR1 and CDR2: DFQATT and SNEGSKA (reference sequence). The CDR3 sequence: CSARKLGVGTSGYNEQFF. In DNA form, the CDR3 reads TGCAGTGCTAGAAAACTTGGTGTTGGGACTAGCGGCTACAATGAGCAGTTCTTC.

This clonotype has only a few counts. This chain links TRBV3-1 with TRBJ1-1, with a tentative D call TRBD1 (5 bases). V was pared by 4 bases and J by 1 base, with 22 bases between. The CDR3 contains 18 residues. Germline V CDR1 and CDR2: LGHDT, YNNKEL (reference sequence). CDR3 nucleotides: TGTGCCAGCAGCCGCTCAGCGGGGGAATCACGGGGGAACACTGAAGCTTTCTTT. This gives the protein CASSRSAGESRGNTEAFF.

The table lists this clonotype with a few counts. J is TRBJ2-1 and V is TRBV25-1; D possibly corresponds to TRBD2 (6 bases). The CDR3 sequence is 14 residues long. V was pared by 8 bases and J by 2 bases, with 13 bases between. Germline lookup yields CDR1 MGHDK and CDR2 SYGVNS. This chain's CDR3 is CASQTSFAYNEQFF. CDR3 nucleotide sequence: TGTGCCAGCCAGACTAGTTTCGCCTACAATGAGCAGTTCTTC.

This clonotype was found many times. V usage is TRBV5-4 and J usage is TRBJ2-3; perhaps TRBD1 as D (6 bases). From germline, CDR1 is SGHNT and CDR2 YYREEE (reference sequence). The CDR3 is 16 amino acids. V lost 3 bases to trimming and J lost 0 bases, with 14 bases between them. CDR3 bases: TGTGCCAGCAGCTCCGGCAGGGGTTCCAGCACAGATACGCAGTATTTT. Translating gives CASSSGRGSSTDTQYF. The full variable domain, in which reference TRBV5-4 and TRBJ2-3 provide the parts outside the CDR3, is ETGVTQSPTHLIKTRGQQVTLRCSSQSGHNTVSWYQQALGQGPQFIFQYYREEENGRGNFPPRFSGLQFPNYSSELNVNALELDDSALYLCASSSGRGSSTDTQYFGPGTRLTVL.